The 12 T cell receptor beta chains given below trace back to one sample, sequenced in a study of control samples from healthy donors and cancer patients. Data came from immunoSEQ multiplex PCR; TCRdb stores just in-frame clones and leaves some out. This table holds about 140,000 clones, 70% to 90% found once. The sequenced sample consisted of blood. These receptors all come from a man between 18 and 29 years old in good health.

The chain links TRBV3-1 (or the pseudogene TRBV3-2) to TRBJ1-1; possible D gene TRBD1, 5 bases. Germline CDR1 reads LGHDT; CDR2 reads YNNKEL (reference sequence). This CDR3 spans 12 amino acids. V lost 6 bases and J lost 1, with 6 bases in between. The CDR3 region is CASRDTNTEAFF. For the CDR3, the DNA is TGTGCCAGCAGGGACACGAACACTGAAGCTTTCTTT.

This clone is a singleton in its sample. CDR3 nucleotides: TGTGCCAGCAGTGAGAATCGCAATGAGCAGTTCTTC. Amino acid sequence: CASSENRNEQFF. This chain joins TRBV28 and TRBJ2-1, with unresolved D. Germline values: CDR1 MDHEN, CDR2 SYDVKM. The CDR3 loop spans 12 amino acids. Trimming stripped 5 bases from V and 6 bases from J, with 8 bases between.

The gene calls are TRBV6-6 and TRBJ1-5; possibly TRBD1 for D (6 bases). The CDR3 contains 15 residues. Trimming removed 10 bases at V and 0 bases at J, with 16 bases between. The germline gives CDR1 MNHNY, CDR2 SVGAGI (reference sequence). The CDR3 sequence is CATYEQGPSNQPQHF. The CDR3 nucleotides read TGTGCCACCTATGAGCAGGGGCCTAGCAATCAGCCCCAGCATTTT.

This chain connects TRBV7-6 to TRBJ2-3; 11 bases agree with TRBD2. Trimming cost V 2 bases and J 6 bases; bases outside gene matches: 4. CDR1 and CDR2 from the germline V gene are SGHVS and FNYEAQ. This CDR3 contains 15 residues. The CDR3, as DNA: TGTGCCAGCAGCTTATTAGCGGGGGGGTTCGATACGCAGTATTTT. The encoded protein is CASSLLAGGFDTQYF.

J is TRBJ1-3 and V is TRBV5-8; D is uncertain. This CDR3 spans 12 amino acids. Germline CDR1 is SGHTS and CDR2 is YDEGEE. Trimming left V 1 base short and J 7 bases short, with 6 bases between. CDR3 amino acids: CASSLSRNTIYF. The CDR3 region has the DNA TGTGCCAGCAGCTTGAGTCGCAACACCATATATTTT.

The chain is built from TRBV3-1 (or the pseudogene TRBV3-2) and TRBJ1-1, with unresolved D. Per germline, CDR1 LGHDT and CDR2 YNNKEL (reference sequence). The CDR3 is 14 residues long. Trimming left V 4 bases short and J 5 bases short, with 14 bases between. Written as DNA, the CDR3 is TGTGCCAGCAGCCCCCGGACGGGGTGGACTGAAGCTTTCTTT. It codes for CASSPRTGWTEAFF.

CDR3: CASSLSRNTGELFF. The DNA for the CDR3 is TGTGCCAGCAGCTTGAGCAGAAACACCGGGGAGCTGTTTTTT. J is TRBJ2-2 and V is TRBV11-3; D unresolved. With 3 bases removed from V and 2 bases from J, the gap between germline ends came to 7 bases. Germline lookup yields CDR1 SGHNT and CDR2 YENEEA. The CDR3 length is 14 residues.

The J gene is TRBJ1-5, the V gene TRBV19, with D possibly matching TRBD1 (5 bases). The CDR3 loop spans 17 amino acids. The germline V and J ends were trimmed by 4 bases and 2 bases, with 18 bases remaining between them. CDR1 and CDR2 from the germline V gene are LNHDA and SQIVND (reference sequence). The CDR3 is CASSKAGTVRGNQPQHF. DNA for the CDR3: TGTGCCAGTAGTAAAGCCGGGACCGTCAGGGGCAATCAGCCCCAGCATTTT. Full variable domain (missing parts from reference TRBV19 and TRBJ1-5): DGGITQSPKYLFRKEGQNVTLSCEQNLNHDAMYWYRQDPGQGLRLIYYSQIVNDFQKGDIAEGYSVSREKKESFPLTVTSAQKNPTAFYLCASSKAGTVRGNQPQHFGDGTRLSIL.

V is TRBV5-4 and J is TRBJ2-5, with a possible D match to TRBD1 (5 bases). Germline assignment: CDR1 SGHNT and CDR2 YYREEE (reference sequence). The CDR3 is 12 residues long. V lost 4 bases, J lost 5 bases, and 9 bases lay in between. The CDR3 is CASSPKGETQYF. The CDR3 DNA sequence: TGTGCCAGCAGCCCGAAGGGGGAGACCCAGTACTTC.

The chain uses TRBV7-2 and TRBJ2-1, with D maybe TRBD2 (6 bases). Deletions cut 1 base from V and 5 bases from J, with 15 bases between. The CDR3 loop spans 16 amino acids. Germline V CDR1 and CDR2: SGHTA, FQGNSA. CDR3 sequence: CASSLGSRRGNNEQFF. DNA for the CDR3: TGTGCCAGCAGCTTAGGGAGCCGGCGGGGAAACAATGAGCAGTTCTTC.

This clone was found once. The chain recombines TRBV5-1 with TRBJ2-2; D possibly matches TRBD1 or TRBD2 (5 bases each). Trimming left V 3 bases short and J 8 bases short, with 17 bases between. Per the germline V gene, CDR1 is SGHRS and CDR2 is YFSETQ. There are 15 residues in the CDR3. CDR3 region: CASSSGTLGSGELFF. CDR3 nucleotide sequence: TGCGCCAGCAGCTCCGGGACCCTGGGTTCGGGGGAGCTGTTTTTT.

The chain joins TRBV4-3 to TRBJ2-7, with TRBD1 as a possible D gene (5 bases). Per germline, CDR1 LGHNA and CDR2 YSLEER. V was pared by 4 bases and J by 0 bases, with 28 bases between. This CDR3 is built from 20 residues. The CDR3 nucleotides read TGCGCCAGCAGCCCCCCAGGGTCGGATCTGCGGACCCACTGCTCCTACGAGCAGTACTTC. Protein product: CASSPPGSDLRTHCSYEQYF.